Each of the 3 T cell receptor beta chains below was sequenced from the same sample in a study of shared clonotypes between healthy human individuals. Terminally differentiated effector memory CD45RA+ cells were excluded by CCR7 positive selection of CD45RO-negative cells. The repertoire was sequenced with immunoSEQ multiplex PCR; TCRdb's copy has only in-frame clones and lacks some. The profile shows fewer than 800,000 clones, about 92% of them singletons. The sequencing input was naive CD8+ T cells sorted from blood. Receptor source: a man aged 30 to 39 in good health.

This clone was counted between two and nine times. The V gene is TRBV30, the J gene TRBJ2-2; D is undetermined. The CDR3 is 13 residues long. Germline-derived CDR1 and CDR2 are GTSNPN and SVGIG (reference sequence). The germline V and J ends were trimmed by 1 base and 6 bases, with 9 bases remaining between them. The CDR3 is CAWSDFTSGELFF. CDR3 nucleotide sequence: TGTGCCTGGAGTGATTTCACATCCGGGGAGCTGTTTTTT.

The V call is TRBV4-1, the J call TRBJ2-6; possibly TRBD1 for D (5 bases). Germline assignment: CDR1 MGHRA and CDR2 YSYEKL. CDR3 length: 17 residues. V gave up 4 bases and J gave up 4 bases, with 17 bases separating them. The CDR3 here is CASSLRGPQTGANVLTF. The DNA for the CDR3 is TGCGCCAGCAGCCTAAGGGGCCCTCAGACCGGGGCCAACGTCCTGACTTTC.

J is TRBJ2-3 and V is TRBV19; 7 bases are a match to TRBD1. V shed 5 bases, J shed 1 base, and the junction held 6 bases outside the gene matches. The germline V gene encodes CDR1 LNHDA and CDR2 SQIVND (reference sequence). The CDR3 spans 15 residues. CDR3 amino acids: CASSGTGTGTDTQYF. The CDR3 nucleotides read TGTGCCAGTAGTGGAACCGGGACAGGCACAGATACGCAGTATTTT.